The following is a TCR beta chain sequence with its context. Its cognate antigen is unknown. The same CDR3 can be traced to other DNA sequences in this sample. The data originate from a study of shared clonotypes between healthy human individuals. Findings and caveats of the study: Clonotypes that were shared across a handful of donors made up around 5% of naive CD4 clonotypes. Tissue TCR repertoires likely differ from these blood-only repertoires. Generation probabilities were higher for clonotypes shared across all four sorted-subset donors than for unshared ones. Clonotype sharing among donors likely depends on sequencing depth.

Clones were read by immunoSEQ multiplex PCR, and TCRdb kept only the in-frame ones, dropping some. The table includes roughly 2,000,000 clones, 93% detected once. Selected positively for CCR7 and CD45RO-negative, naive CD8 cells excluded terminally differentiated effector memory CD45RA+ cells. Germline V gene sequence: CDR1 LNHDA, CDR2 SQIVND (reference sequence). The CDR3 sequence is 13 residues long. The germline V and J ends were trimmed by 6 bases and 1 base, with 9 bases remaining between them. This TCR came from a man between 18 and 29 years old in good health. Some clones in this sample may be carry-over from other donors' samples. The chain links TRBV19 to TRBJ1-1; no firm D call. The material sequenced was naive CD8+ T cells from PBMCs. CDR3 coding DNA: TGTGCCAGTAGCTTACGGGGGAACACTGAAGCTTTCTTT. Its translation is CASSLRGNTEAFF.